The 8 T cell receptor beta chains presented below share a single source sample, sequenced in a study of monozygotic twins with inflammatory bowel disease. TCRdb re-analyzed the 5' RACE reads; it lists each CDR3 protein once, without DNA. This table holds fewer than 550,000 distinct CDR3 sequences. Material for sequencing was blood. The receptors come from a human donor with ulcerative colitis or Crohn's disease, or a healthy co-twin of an affected twin (not recorded which).

The genes are TRBV5-1 and TRBJ2-3; TCRdb returns TRBD1, unconfirmable since there is no DNA. The germline V gene encodes CDR1 SGHRS and CDR2 YFSETQ. This CDR3 is built from 15 residues. CDR3 residues: CASSFRDRDTDTQYF.

This CDR3 is CSVTPQETQYF. The J gene is TRBJ2-5, the V gene TRBV29-1. The CDR3 length is 11 residues. The germline V gene encodes CDR1 SQVTM and CDR2 ANQGSEA. Filled out from reference TRBV29-1 and TRBJ2-5, the complete variable domain reads SAVISQKPSRDICQRGTSLTIQCQVDSQVTMMFWYRQQPGQSLTLIATANQGSEATYESGFVIDKFPISRPNLTFSTLTVSNMSPEDSSIYLCSVTPQETQYFGPGTRLLVL.

The J gene is TRBJ2-1, the V gene TRBV29-1; TCRdb selects TRBD1, and the lack of DNA leaves this call unchecked. The V gene's germline CDR1 is SQVTM and CDR2 ANQGSEA. The CDR3 is 16 amino acids. CDR3 loop: CSVAGTRENEGNEQFF.

V usage is TRBV7-9 and J usage is TRBJ1-4. From germline, CDR1 is SEHNR and CDR2 FQNEAQ (reference sequence). The length of the CDR3 is 13 residues. Here the CDR3 reads CASSLQQNEKLFF.

This rearrangement joins TRBV18 to TRBJ1-5; TCRdb's D call of TRBD1 is untestable without DNA. CDR1 KGHSH and CDR2 LQKENI come from the germline V gene. This CDR3 comprises 16 residues. CDR3 in amino acids: CASSPSTGGLNQPQHF.

This sequence joins TRBV4-1 and TRBJ2-1; as DNA is missing, the TRBD2 call by TCRdb cannot be tested. Germline values: CDR1 MGHRA, CDR2 YSYEKL. The CDR3 is 17 residues long. The CDR3 sequence is CASSPRTSGVVYNEQFF.

CDR3 sequence reads: CASSQDPSSHTDTQYF. V gene TRBV4-2 combines with J gene TRBJ2-3; the TCRdb call, TRBD2, lacks DNA for checking. Per the germline V gene, CDR1 is LGHNA and CDR2 is YNFKEQ. The CDR3 sequence is 16 residues long.

The gene calls are TRBV6-2 or TRBV6-3 and TRBJ2-1; TCRdb's D call of TRBD1 is untestable without DNA. This CDR3 has 20 residues. Germline CDR1 is MNHEY and CDR2 is SVGEGT. This chain's CDR3 is CASSSRNPRQGLSRTNEQFF.